The rows below give T cell receptor beta chains drawn from one sample of a study of blood T cell repertoires in COVID-19. Using immunoSEQ multiplex PCR, the repertoire was profiled, and TCRdb retains in-frame clones only, with some absent. The profile shows tens of thousands of clones, around 78% of them singletons. Sequencing was carried out using peripheral blood. These receptors were taken from a human donor in a cohort sampled during active COVID-19. Both conserved end residues are part of each CDR3. D genes are given only for firm matches.

J gene	V gene	D gene	CDR3 protein
TRBJ2-7	TRBV18	NA	CASSPLNSLTPLNPYEQYF
TRBJ1-1	TRBV6-1	NA	CASSEWRLNTEAFF
TRBJ2-7	TRBV28	NA	CASSLSHGGEQYF
TRBJ1-1	TRBV19	TRBD1	CASSFPQGGASGTEAFF
TRBJ2-7	TRBV12-3/TRBV12-4	TRBD1	CASRGTGVDEQYF
TRBJ2-4	TRBV2	TRBD1	CASSRDRGPKNIQYF
TRBJ2-7	TRBV6-1	NA	CASSEELGTGKSYEQYF
TRBJ2-7	TRBV10-1	TRBD1	CASSKTGSHEQYF
TRBJ2-7	TRBV28	NA	CASSFGIYEQYF
TRBJ2-7	TRBV7-9	TRBD2	CASSSRQTSGAYEQYF
TRBJ2-3	TRBV7-7	TRBD1	CASSPRQGRESDTQYF
TRBJ2-7	TRBV28	TRBD2	CASSTTPGTSGRAGGYEQYF
TRBJ1-1	TRBV5-5	NA	CASSRDINQVGAFF
TRBJ2-7	TRBV4-3	NA	CASSQDAGHEQYF
TRBJ1-4	TRBV4-3	NA	CASSQIPSGTNGLGEKLFF
TRBJ2-7	TRBV11-2	NA	CASSLVPVGNEQYF
TRBJ1-2	TRBV9	NA	CASSDPGAGYGYTF